The next 29 T cell receptor beta chains were all read from a single sample in a study of response to subunit inactivated influenza vaccine. Via MiXCR, TCRdb re-called the RT-PCR reads, giving one row per CDR3 protein. This sample yields 500,000 to 600,000 distinct CDR3 sequences, of which around 8% are seen a single time; 13% belongs to the top ten. The sample consisted of PBMCs from blood, taken around 2 years after vaccination. The receptor set was obtained from a man between 50 and 69 years old who received an inactivated influenza vaccine.

Here the CDR3 DNA reads TGTGCCAGCAGTTCAACAGGGGTCAGAGAGCAGTACTTC. Translated: CASSSTGVREQYF. The V call is TRBV28, the J call TRBJ2-7; 7 positions match TRBD1. Germline loops: CDR1 MDHEN, CDR2 SYDVKM. The CDR3 loop spans 13 amino acids. V shed 4 bases and J 7 bases; nucleotides not matched to a gene: 7.

The chain links TRBV7-8 to TRBJ1-3; maybe TRBD1 (5 bases). Germline V gene sequence: CDR1 SGHVS, CDR2 FQNEAQ. The CDR3 consists of 15 residues. V gave up 0 bases and J gave up 4 bases, with 10 bases separating them. The CDR3 DNA reads TGTGCCAGCAGCTTAGCCGCAGGGAGCGGAAACACCATATATTTT. Translation: CASSLAAGSGNTIYF.

The J gene is TRBJ1-3, the V gene TRBV27, with TRBD1 matching over 8 bases. Germline lookup yields CDR1 MNHEY and CDR2 SMNVEV (reference sequence). CDR3 length: 13 residues. The V and J ends lost 3 bases and 11 bases, in that order; junction bases with no gene match: 6. CDR3 sequence reads: CASSLNRGSPIYF. For the CDR3, the DNA is TGTGCCAGCAGTTTGAACAGGGGGAGTCCCATATATTTT.

In this sample, this clonotype turned up a few times. The genes are TRBV25-1 and TRBJ2-5; unclear D gene. V lost 6 bases, J lost 5 bases, and 13 bases lay in between. Germline CDR1 is MGHDK and CDR2 is SYGVNS. The CDR3 spans 13 residues. CDR3 in DNA: TGTGCCAGCAGAGAACCCGGCAAGGAGACCCAGTACTTC. Protein sequence: CASREPGKETQYF. Full variable domain (rest looked up from reference TRBV25-1 and TRBJ2-5): EADIYQTPRYLVIGTGKKITLECSQTMGHDKMYWYQQDPGMELHLIHYSYGVNSTEKGDLSSESTVSRIRTEHFPLTLESARPSHTSQYLCASREPGKETQYFGPGTRLLVL.

There are a few counts of this clonotype. The gene calls are TRBV27 and TRBJ1-5; D is unclear. Germline V gene sequence: CDR1 MNHEY, CDR2 SMNVEV (reference sequence). Trimming removed 3 bases at V and 3 bases at J, with 6 bases between. The CDR3 extends over 13 amino acids. The CDR3 nucleotides read TGTGCCAGCAGTTTGCGGTTCAATCAGCCCCAGCATTTT. Encoded protein: CASSLRFNQPQHF.

This clonotype appeared a few times. The chain carries TRBV29-1 and TRBJ2-4; 7 bases map to TRBD1. CDR1 is SQVTM and CDR2 is ANQGSEA in the germline V gene. The CDR3 is 12 residues long. J lost 1 base, V lost 8 bases, and 2 bases had no gene match. The CDR3: CSMTGAKNIQYF. The CDR3 DNA is TGCAGCATGACAGGGGCCAAAAACATTCAGTACTTC.

As for this clonotype: This may be a read error, as it is one base from a much larger clone. J is TRBJ1-6 and V is TRBV7-2; D not resolved. CDR1 is SGHTA, CDR2 FQGNSA, per germline. The CDR3 covers 12 residues. Trimming left V 1 base short and J 11 bases short, with 6 bases between. CDR3 region: CASSLGGAPLHF. For the CDR3, the DNA is TGTGCCAGCAGCTTAGGGGGAGCACCCCTCCACTTT.

The chain employs TRBV4-1 and TRBJ2-3, with 12 bases aligning to TRBD2. The CDR3 is 16 amino acids. Germline CDR1 MGHRA, CDR2 YSYEKL. The trim removed 1 base at V and 7 bases at J, leaving 6 bases unmatched. DNA of the CDR3: TGCGCCAGCAGCCAAGTGACTAGCGGGGGCCGGTATACGCAGTATTTT. Translating gives CASSQVTSGGRYTQYF.

The rearrangement joins TRBV5-6 to TRBJ1-2; a possible D gene is TRBD1 (5 bases). Trimming left V 4 bases short and J 8 bases short, with 18 bases between. The CDR3 is 14 residues long. Germline-derived CDR1 and CDR2 are SGHDT and YYEEEE. CDR3 DNA sequence: TGTGCCAGCAGCCCCGGCTTCCGGGGGAACGGCTACACCTTC. Translated: CASSPGFRGNGYTF.

The chain recombines TRBV20-1 with TRBJ2-7; weak D call: TRBD1 (5 bases). V dropped 3 bases and J dropped 2 bases, with 8 bases sitting between them. Germline CDR1 reads DFQATT; CDR2 reads SNEGSKA (reference sequence). CDR3 length: 12 amino acids. This CDR3 reads CSASRVPYEQYF. The CDR3 DNA sequence: TGCAGTGCTAGCAGGGTCCCCTACGAGCAGTACTTC.

This clonotype was seen at least ten times. This rearrangement joins TRBV5-1 to TRBJ1-2; TRBD1 agrees at 10 bases. Germline V lookup: CDR1 SGHRS, CDR2 YFSETQ. The CDR3 is made up of 14 amino acids. With V trimmed by 2 bases and J by 6 bases, 4 bases remained unmatched. CDR3: CASSLRQGANGYTF. The CDR3 region has the DNA TGCGCCAGCAGCTTAAGACAGGGGGCGAATGGCTACACCTTC.

This clonotype was picked up many times. This sequence joins TRBV5-6 and TRBJ1-2, with D unclear. The CDR3 is 13 amino acids. V lost 0 bases, J lost 9 bases, and 12 bases lay in between. Germline-derived CDR1 and CDR2 are SGHDT and YYEEEE. The CDR3 loop reads CASSLGVVSSYTF. The CDR3 DNA follows: TGTGCCAGCAGCTTGGGAGTCGTATCTAGCTACACCTTC.

The chain has TRBV4-2 and TRBJ2-7; D gene ambiguous. Trimming removed 2 bases at V and 3 bases at J, with 11 bases between. CDR1 and CDR2 from the germline V gene are LGHNA and YNFKEQ. This CDR3 has 14 residues. CDR3 in DNA: TGTGCCAGCAGCCAACCGGACGGCCGCTACGAGCAGTACTTC. As protein: CASSQPDGRYEQYF.

This clonotype was observed at least ten times. The V and J genes are TRBV4-2 and TRBJ2-7; 7 bases match TRBD1. Looked up from germline, CDR1 is LGHNA and CDR2 is YNFKEQ. CDR3 length equals 15 residues. V gave up 3 bases and J gave up 1 base; unmatched junction bases: 6. CDR3 coding DNA: TGTGCCAGCAGCCACCCGGGACAGACTTCCTACGAGCAGTACTTC. Translation: CASSHPGQTSYEQYF.

This rearrangement joins TRBV4-3 to TRBJ2-3; TRBD1 matches 9 bases. V was clipped by 3 bases and J by 4 bases; unmatched bases: 5. The CDR3 consists of 15 residues. Germline loops: CDR1 LGHNA, CDR2 YSLEER. The CDR3 sequence: CASSQGTGISDTQYF. In nucleotides, the CDR3 is TGCGCCAGCAGCCAGGGGACAGGGATCTCAGATACGCAGTATTTT.

This clonotype was recorded at least ten times. This rearrangement joins TRBV6-1 to TRBJ1-2; TRBD1 aligns across 8 bases. The ends lost 5 bases at V and 5 bases at J; junction bases unmatched: 10. This CDR3 spans 15 amino acids. CDR1 MNHNS and CDR2 SASEGT come from the germline V gene. CDR3 sequence (DNA): TGTGCCAGCAGTCCCCGGACAGGGCGGAGATATGGCTACACCTTC. It is translated as CASSPRTGRRYGYTF.

This clonotype was counted many times. The chain is built from TRBV5-1 and TRBJ2-7, with D perhaps being TRBD1 or TRBD2 (5 bases each). Trimming left V 5 bases short and J 3 bases short, with 18 bases between. Germline CDR1 SGHRS, CDR2 YFSETQ. This CDR3 is 15 amino acids long. This CDR3 is CASRMSPRDGYEQYF. The CDR3 DNA reads as TGCGCCAGCAGGATGTCCCCTCGGGACGGCTACGAGCAGTACTTC.

CDR3 in amino acids: CASSLSYGTGGFYGYTF. The CDR3 DNA follows: TGTGCCAGCAGTTTATCGTACGGGACAGGAGGTTTCTATGGCTACACCTTC. The chain recombines TRBV28 with TRBJ1-2, with 8 bases that match TRBD1. J gave up 4 bases and V 1 base, and 11 bases lay outside the gene matches. This CDR3 has 17 residues. The germline CDR1 and CDR2 sequences are MDHEN and SYDVKM.

The chain combines TRBV7-2 with TRBJ2-5; tentative D call: TRBD2 (5 bases). Per germline, CDR1 SGHTA and CDR2 FQGNSA. The CDR3 has 15 residues. V was trimmed by 2 bases and J by 2 bases, leaving 12 bases between them. The DNA of the CDR3 is TGTGCCAGCAGCTTAATGGGCGGGTCACAAGAGACCCAGTACTTC. As protein: CASSLMGGSQETQYF.

A few counts support this clonotype. This chain connects TRBV6-1 to TRBJ2-5; either TRBD1 or TRBD2 may supply D (5 bases each). This CDR3 has 16 amino acids. Germline lookup yields CDR1 MNHNS and CDR2 SASEGT. Deletions cut 1 base from V and 5 bases from J, with 17 bases between. The CDR3 sequence is CASSEVLWGSGETQYF. CDR3 sequence (DNA): TGTGCCAGCAGTGAAGTCCTATGGGGGAGCGGTGAGACCCAGTACTTC.

Many counts were recorded for this clonotype. The chain couples TRBV6-5 to TRBJ1-6; a possible D gene is TRBD1 (5 bases). The CDR3 is 17 residues long. From germline, CDR1 is MNHEY and CDR2 SVGAGI. Trimming shortened V by 1 base and J by 9 bases, and 19 bases separated the two germline ends. The CDR3 nucleotides are TGTGCCAGCAGTTACTTCCTTCCGGGACCTGGGGGTTCACCCCTCCACTTT. As protein: CASSYFLPGPGGSPLHF.

This clonotype was seen ten or more times. This sequence joins TRBV9 and TRBJ2-1; 8 bases are a match to TRBD1. The V gene's germline CDR1 is SGDLS and CDR2 YYNGEE. The ends lost 3 bases at V and 1 base at J; junction bases unmatched: 6. The CDR3 has 16 residues. The CDR3 DNA is TGTGCCAGCAGCGCCGGGACAGGAATTTCCTACAATGAGCAGTTCTTC. Its translation: CASSAGTGISYNEQFF.

The table lists this clonotype with a few counts. This chain joins TRBV11-1 and TRBJ2-1, with D possibly TRBD2 on 5 matching bases. The CDR3 covers 19 residues. Germline V gene sequence: CDR1 SGHAT, CDR2 FQDESV (reference sequence). The V gene lost 5 bases and the J gene lost 4 bases, with 27 bases spanning the gap. The CDR3 DNA is TGTGCCAGCAGCCCAAGGGAGCGGAGGCCCCAGGATGGATACAATGAGCAGTTCTTC. Its protein is CASSPRERRPQDGYNEQFF.

Ten or more counts support this clonotype. The chain uses TRBV12-3 or TRBV12-4 and TRBJ2-2; 7 nucleotides agree with TRBD2. CDR3 size: 15 residues. Trimming removed 6 bases from V and 7 bases from J; junction bases left unmatched: 11. This CDR3 is CASSQNLAVHGELFF. The CDR3 coding sequence is TGTGCCAGCAGCCAAAATCTAGCGGTCCACGGGGAGCTGTTTTTT.

Only a few counts were recorded for this clonotype. This chain uses TRBV10-3 with TRBJ2-4, with D unclear. This CDR3 is built from 13 residues. Germline CDR1 is ENHRY and CDR2 is SYGVKD. Trimming took off 8 bases at V and 0 bases at J, with 8 bases between the two ends. CDR3 coding DNA: TGTGCCATCCAGGACGGAGCCAAAAACATTCAGTACTTC. As protein: CAIQDGAKNIQYF.

This clonotype appeared a few times. The rearrangement joins TRBV5-1 to TRBJ2-1; 8 bases map to TRBD2. CDR3 size: 15 residues. Germline V gene lookup returns CDR1 SGHRS and CDR2 YFSETQ. V gave up 6 bases and J gave up 6 bases; unmatched junction bases: 11. The CDR3: CASILNSGTSNEQFF. The CDR3 DNA sequence: TGCGCCAGCATCCTAAATAGCGGGACGTCCAATGAGCAGTTCTTC.

A single count supports this clonotype. The CDR3 coding sequence is TGTGCCAGCGCCCGGGTGGGTTCGCGCAACGATGAGCAGTTCTTC. Amino acids: CASARVGSRNDEQFF. J is TRBJ2-1 and V is TRBV11-3; the D is unclear. From germline, CDR1 is SGHNT and CDR2 YENEEA. The CDR3 covers 15 residues. V lost 8 bases, J lost 8 bases, and 22 bases lay in between.

This clonotype was detected ten times or more. The chain recombines TRBV6-1 with TRBJ2-7, with a tentative D call TRBD2 (6 bases). Trimming took off 7 bases at V and 3 bases at J, with 16 bases between the two ends. Germline V gene data show CDR1 as MNHNS and CDR2 as SASEGT. The CDR3 consists of 14 residues. The CDR3 DNA reads TGTGCCAGCAATCAAGGGACTGGACGCTACGAGCAGTACTTC. Its protein is CASNQGTGRYEQYF.

Ten or more counts support this clonotype. The chain is built from TRBV29-1 and TRBJ2-7, with D uncertain. Trimming cost V 2 bases and J 0 bases, with 8 bases left between them. Germline CDR1 SQVTM, CDR2 ANQGSEA. The CDR3 extends over 13 amino acids. This chain's CDR3 is CSVELKDSYEQYF. The CDR3 nucleotides are TGCAGCGTTGAACTGAAGGACTCCTACGAGCAGTACTTC.